This is a list of T cell receptor beta chains from one sample in a study of response to subunit inactivated influenza vaccine. MiXCR, run by TCRdb on the RT-PCR reads, gives a single entry per CDR3 protein. Of just over 300,000 distinct CDR3 sequences listed, 21% are singletons. The sample consisted of PBMCs from blood, taken about 20 months after vaccination. All receptors derive from a man aged 50-75 years who received an inactivated influenza vaccine. The CDR3 runs from the conserved cysteine through the conserved F or W. The D gene is left open where the match is weak. Some rows mark clone size as missing; the rest say once, few, many or name a class of expanded clone.

j_call v_call d_call clone_size cdr3_aa cdr3_nt
TRBJ2-1 TRBV7-9 . many CASSLGASRNPQFF TGTGCCAGCAGCTTAGGGGCTAGCCGGAACCCCCAGTTCTTC
TRBJ2-1 TRBV28 TRBD2 few CASRPSSGRAYNEQFF TGTGCCAGCAGGCCTTCTAGCGGGAGGGCCTACAATGAGCAGTTCTTC
TRBJ2-1 TRBV10-3 TRBD2 . CAIRFEAGGSPGSQFF TGTGCCATCAGGTTTGAGGCGGGGGGGTCACCAGGTTCGCAGTTCTTC
TRBJ1-1 TRBV20-1 TRBD1 many CSARTGGHTEAFF TGCAGTGCTAGAACAGGGGGCCACACTGAAGCTTTCTTT
TRBJ1-2 TRBV5-1 TRBD1 . CASSLDAGQGGYGYTF TGCGCCAGCAGCTTGGATGCTGGGCAGGGGGGCTACGGCTACACCTTC
TRBJ2-7 TRBV5-1 TRBD1 . CASSPRQGVYEQYF TGCGCCAGCAGTCCGAGACAGGGGGTATACGAGCAGTACTTC
TRBJ2-1 TRBV5-1 TRBD1 many CASQETAGGFEQFF TGCGCCAGCCAAGAGACGGCAGGGGGCTTTGAGCAGTTCTTC
TRBJ1-1 TRBV5-6 . few CASSRGRGFLQAFF TGTGCCAGCAGCAGGGGCAGGGGTTTCTTACAGGCTTTCTTT
TRBJ2-2 TRBV4-3 TRBD2 . CASSSPGTSGRADTGELFF TGCGCCAGCAGCTCTCCCGGGACTAGCGGGAGGGCCGACACCGGGGAGCTGTTTTTT
TRBJ2-3 TRBV11-2 . many CASSSSTDTQYF TGTGCCAGCAGCTCTAGCACAGATACGCAGTATTTT
TRBJ2-5 TRBV7-2 . few CASSFGARETQYF TGTGCCAGCAGCTTTGGGGCCCGAGAGACCCAGTACTTC
TRBJ2-1 TRBV12-3/TRBV12-4 TRBD2 . CASSSLADYNEQFF TGTGCCAGCAGTTCGCTAGCGGACTACAATGAGCAGTTCTTC
TRBJ2-1 TRBV4-3 . . CASSYSYGQGGNEQFF TGCGCCAGCAGCTATTCCTATGGACAGGGAGGGAATGAGCAGTTCTTC
TRBJ2-1 TRBV12-3/TRBV12-4 . . CASSKPGHRGFEQFF TGTGCCAGCAGTAAACCGGGACACCGCGGGTTTGAGCAGTTCTTC
TRBJ2-1 TRBV20-1 TRBD2 few CSAWSGGNEQFF TGCAGTGCTTGGTCGGGGGGCAATGAGCAGTTCTTC
TRBJ2-3 TRBV6-2/TRBV6-3 TRBD1 . CASKQGATDTQYF TGTGCCAGCAAACAGGGGGCCACAGATACGCAGTATTTT
TRBJ1-2 TRBV10-3 . many CVSRGAGDYGYTF TGTGTTTCCCGGGGGGCAGGGGACTATGGCTACACCTTC
TRBJ2-7 TRBV19 . . CASSPLRQDPYEQYF TGTGCCAGTAGTCCACTCCGACAGGACCCCTACGAGCAGTACTTC
TRBJ1-6 TRBV6-5 . few CASSYSLSGFGSPLHF TGTGCCAGCAGTTACTCGTTATCAGGGTTTGGTTCACCCCTCCACTTT
TRBJ1-4 TRBV19 . . CASSMPVAGGRTNEKLFF TGTGCCAGTAGTATGCCCGTAGCAGGAGGAAGAACTAATGAAAAACTGTTTTTT
TRBJ1-6 TRBV10-3 TRBD1 . CAIRQGDINSPLHF TGTGCCATCCGTCAGGGGGATATTAATTCACCCCTCCACTTT
TRBJ2-1 TRBV12-2 . . CASRFFGEIYNEQFF TGTGCAAGTCGCTTTTTCGGGGAAATATACAATGAGCAGTTCTTC
TRBJ1-2 TRBV11-2 TRBD1 few CASSPRTGRNYGYTF TGTGCCAGCAGCCCCCGGACAGGGAGGAACTATGGCTACACCTTC
TRBJ2-2 TRBV30 . . CAWSPWTVNTGELFF TGTGCCTGGAGTCCTTGGACGGTGAACACCGGGGAGCTGTTTTTT
TRBJ2-1 TRBV3-1 TRBD2 few CASSRGRGYNEQFF TGTGCCAGCAGCCGCGGGAGAGGCTACAATGAGCAGTTCTTC
TRBJ2-2 TRBV18 . few CASSPENTGELFF TGTGCCAGCTCACCCGAAAACACCGGGGAGCTGTTTTTT
TRBJ2-3 TRBV4-2 . few CASSQMFRGASTDTQYF TGTGCCAGCAGCCAGATGTTTCGGGGGGCTAGCACAGATACGCAGTATTTT
TRBJ2-7 TRBV5-1 TRBD1 few CASSSGTAKPYEQYF TGCGCCAGCAGCTCAGGGACAGCGAAACCCTACGAGCAGTACTTC
TRBJ2-1 TRBV24-1 . many CATSDLQGREQFF TGTGCCACCAGTGATCTACAGGGTCGCGAGCAGTTCTTC
TRBJ2-1 TRBV11-1 TRBD2 . CASSRDLPFSGSYNEQFF TGTGCCAGCAGCCGAGACCTTCCGTTCAGCGGGAGCTACAATGAGCAGTTCTTC
TRBJ1-4 TRBV20-1 . . CSAATLKNRVNNEKLFF TGCAGTGCCGCAACCCTCAAAAACAGGGTCAATAATGAAAAACTGTTTTTT
TRBJ1-5 TRBV7-8 . few CASSSRDIFHQPQHF TGTGCCAGCAGCAGCCGGGATATATTCCATCAGCCCCAGCATTTT
TRBJ1-3 TRBV30 . . CAWRFQGSGNTIYF TGTGCCTGGAGGTTCCAAGGCTCTGGAAACACCATATATTTT
TRBJ2-3 TRBV5-1 . . CASSSAPWGTDTQYF TGCGCCAGCAGCTCCGCCCCGTGGGGGACAGATACGCAGTATTTT
TRBJ2-7 TRBV5-1 TRBD2 . CASRWTSGGMYEQYF TGCGCCAGCAGATGGACTAGCGGGGGTATGTACGAGCAGTACTTC
TRBJ2-7 TRBV4-3 TRBD2 . CASSQGGGSIYEQYF TGCGCCAGCAGCCAAGGGGGCGGGAGTATCTACGAGCAGTACTTC
TRBJ2-7 TRBV19 . . CASSIVRGVEEQYF TGTGCCAGTAGTATCGTCAGGGGTGTAGAAGAGCAGTACTTC
TRBJ2-7 TRBV28 . few CASDRSGSYEQYF TGTGCCAGTGACAGGTCGGGGTCCTACGAGCAGTACTTC
TRBJ1-2 TRBV15 . . CATSRVNYGYTF TGTGCCACCAGCAGAGTTAACTATGGCTACACCTTC
TRBJ1-5 TRBV10-3 . . CAISGEYSNQPQHF TGTGCCATCAGTGGAGAATATAGCAATCAGCCCCAGCATTTT
TRBJ2-7 TRBV7-6 . few CASSLEATLSYEQYF TGTGCCAGCAGCTTAGAGGCTACGCTCTCCTACGAGCAGTACTTC
TRBJ2-7 TRBV29-1 TRBD2 few CSGRTGTSVYEQYF TGCAGCGGTAGGACAGGGACTAGCGTCTACGAGCAGTACTTC
TRBJ1-4 TRBV4-1 TRBD1 few CASSPGQGEEKLFF TGCGCCAGCAGCCCGGGACAGGGCGAGGAAAAACTGTTTTTT
TRBJ2-5 TRBV5-1 . . CASRSYGAQGETQYF TGCGCCAGCAGGTCTTACGGGGCACAAGGAGAGACCCAGTACTTC
TRBJ2-3 TRBV6-1 TRBD2 many CASTGLGTGGDTQYF TGTGCCAGCACCGGACTAGGAACCGGAGGGGATACGCAGTATTTT
TRBJ1-5 TRBV15 . many CATSRLPGGNQPQHF TGTGCCACCAGCAGACTTCCAGGGGGCAATCAGCCCCAGCATTTT
TRBJ1-5 TRBV4-1 . many CASSQRPSERPQHF TGCGCCAGCAGCCAAAGGCCCAGTGAGCGGCCCCAGCATTTT
TRBJ2-1 TRBV4-2 TRBD2 . CASSQEGLATYNEQFF TGTGCCAGCAGCCAAGAAGGACTAGCGACCTACAATGAGCAGTTCTTC